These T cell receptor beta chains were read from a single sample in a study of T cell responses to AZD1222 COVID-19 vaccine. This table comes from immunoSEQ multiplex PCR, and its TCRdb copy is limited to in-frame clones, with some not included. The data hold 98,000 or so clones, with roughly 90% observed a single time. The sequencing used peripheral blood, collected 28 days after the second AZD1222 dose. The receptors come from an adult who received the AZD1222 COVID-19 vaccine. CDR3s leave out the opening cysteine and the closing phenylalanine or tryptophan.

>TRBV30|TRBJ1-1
AWSGAGGHGDTEAF
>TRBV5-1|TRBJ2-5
ASSRRGLEQETQY
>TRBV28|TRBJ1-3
ASSQSYEGANTIY
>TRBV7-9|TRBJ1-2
ASSSGMGGYT
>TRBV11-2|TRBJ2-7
ASSFRHEQY
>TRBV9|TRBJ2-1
ASSWEASSYNEQF
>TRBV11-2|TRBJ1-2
ASSFSRGGYT
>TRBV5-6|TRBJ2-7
ASSLFSGRSYEQY
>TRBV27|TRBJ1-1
ASSREQGFTEAF
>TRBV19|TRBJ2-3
ASSVGTGIADTQY
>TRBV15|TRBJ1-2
ATSSDDRGHGYT
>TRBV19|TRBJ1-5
ASSTTGWNQPQH
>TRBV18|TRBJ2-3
ASSPRDLGTDTQY
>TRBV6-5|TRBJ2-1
ASSYLGSVGEQF
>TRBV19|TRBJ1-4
ASSYGMGTTNEKLF
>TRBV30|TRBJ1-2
AVGQGDSYYGYT
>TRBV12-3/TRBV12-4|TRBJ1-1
ASSLGENTEAF
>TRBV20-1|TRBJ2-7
SASQTAVHEQY
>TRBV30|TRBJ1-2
AWSTLLSRGEVGYT
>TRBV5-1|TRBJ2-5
ASSLDSKETQY
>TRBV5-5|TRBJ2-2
ASSLIRGRGTGELF
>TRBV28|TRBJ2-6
ASSTPGQGSSGANVLT
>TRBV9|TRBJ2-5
ASSVGAGFRETQY
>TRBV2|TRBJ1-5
ASTVGPAGQPQH
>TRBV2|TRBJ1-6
ASTDRGRSPLH
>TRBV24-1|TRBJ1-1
ATSAGALTEAF
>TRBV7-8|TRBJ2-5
ASSLRGQAYQETQY
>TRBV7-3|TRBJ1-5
ASSPRMGDQPQH
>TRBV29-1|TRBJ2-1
SVEEEGENEQF
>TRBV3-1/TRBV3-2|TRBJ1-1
ASSQTGRTEAF
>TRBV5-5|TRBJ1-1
ASSLADRNTEAF
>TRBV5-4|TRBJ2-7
ASSHDGFSYEQY
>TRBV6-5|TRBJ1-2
ASTPGRPVNGYT
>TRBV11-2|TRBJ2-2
ARGTANTGELF
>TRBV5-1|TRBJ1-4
ASSPQGSQTNEKLF
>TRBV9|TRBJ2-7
ASSVALGAPYEQY
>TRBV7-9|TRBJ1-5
ASSPQGYQPQH
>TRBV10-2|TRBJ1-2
ASTQTGGAEYGYT
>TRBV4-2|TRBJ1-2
ASSQDFAAGGNGYT
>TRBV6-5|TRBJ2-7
ASNLAGSSYEQY
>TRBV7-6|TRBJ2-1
ASSRNYLGVNEQF
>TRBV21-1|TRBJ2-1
ASHFRGGSSYNEQF
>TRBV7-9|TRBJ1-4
ASSPGLGGTNEKLF
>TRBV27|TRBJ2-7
ASRTPTGGSSYEQY
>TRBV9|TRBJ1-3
ASSPQTGEVY
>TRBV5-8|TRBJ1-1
ASSPGQVSPF
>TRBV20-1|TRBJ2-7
SASSGRAAYEQY
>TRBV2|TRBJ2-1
ASSEGGGRGYNEQF
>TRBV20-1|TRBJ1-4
SAGGQEKLF
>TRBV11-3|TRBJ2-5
ASSLGASVWETQY
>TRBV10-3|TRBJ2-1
AISVASESSYNEQF
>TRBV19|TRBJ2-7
ASSIVGTGIYEQY
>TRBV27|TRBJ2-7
ASSLNPLTYEQY
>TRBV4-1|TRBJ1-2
ASRGAGGEKGYGYT
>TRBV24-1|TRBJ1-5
ATSGKQGNQPQH
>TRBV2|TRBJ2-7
ASSERGSSYEQY
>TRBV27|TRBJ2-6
ASSRFGGLGSGANVLT